This TCR beta chain was documented in a study of cytomegalovirus exposure and HLA in healthy donors. The V and J ends lost 8 bases and 9 bases, in that order; junction bases with no gene match: 12. The CDR3 length is 15 residues. Germline CDR1 is MNHNS and CDR2 is SASEGT. Study-level findings and limits: Versus the roughly 690-donor mean, an Asian-associated ancestry cluster reportedly showed fewer N-insertions in a later analysis. A few chains linked to CMV were shown in vitro to be specific for CMV antigens.

Healthy donors of bone marrow made up the group. The primer mix had 60 Vbeta and 13 Jbeta primers. This table comes from immunoSEQ multiplex PCR, and its TCRdb copy is limited to in-frame clones, with some not included. The sample shows 130,000 or so clones, and about 2.2% sits with its ten largest clones. On this clone itself: The antigen remains unidentified.

This clonotype was obtained from a woman younger than 35 in good health and CMV-seronegative. This rearrangement joins TRBV6-1 to TRBJ2-7, with 14 bases identical to TRBD2. The specimen sequenced was PBMCs. CDR3 in DNA: TGTGCCAGCGAGTCTCCGACTAGCGGGAGGGCCGTGCAGTACTTC. Translating it yields CASESPTSGRAVQYF.